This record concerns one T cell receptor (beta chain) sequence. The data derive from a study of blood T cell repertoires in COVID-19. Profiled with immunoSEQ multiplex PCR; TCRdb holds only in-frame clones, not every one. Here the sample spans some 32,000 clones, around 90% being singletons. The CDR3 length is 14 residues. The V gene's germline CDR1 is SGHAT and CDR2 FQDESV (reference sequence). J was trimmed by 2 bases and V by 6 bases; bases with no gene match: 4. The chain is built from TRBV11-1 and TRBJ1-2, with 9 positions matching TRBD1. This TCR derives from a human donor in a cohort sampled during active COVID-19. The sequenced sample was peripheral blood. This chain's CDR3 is CASRPTGGNYGYTF. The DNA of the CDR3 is TGTGCCAGCAGACCTACAGGGGGCAACTATGGCTACACCTTC.